This T cell receptor (beta chain) was recovered during a study of neoadjuvant anti-PD-1 for oral cavity cancer. The sample's time point: after neoadjuvant nivolumab, at surgical resection. The CDR3 runs 14 residues. Germline-derived CDR1 and CDR2 are KGHSH and LQKENI. Trimming took 0 bases from V and 1 from J, leaving 6 bases between them. Profiled with immunoSEQ multiplex PCR; TCRdb holds only in-frame clones, not every one. The table shows some 22,000 clones, with 25% to 35% occurring only once. This specimen was tumor tissue, taken after nivolumab (anti-PD-1) treatment. The clonotype originates from a person between 35 and 79 years old with oral cavity squamous cell carcinoma. V is TRBV18 and J is TRBJ2-5; tentative D call: TRBD1 (5 bases). The CDR3 sequence: CASSPPGLQETQYF. CDR3 nucleotide sequence: TGTGCCAGCTCACCACCGGGGCTCCAAGAGACCCAGTACTTC.